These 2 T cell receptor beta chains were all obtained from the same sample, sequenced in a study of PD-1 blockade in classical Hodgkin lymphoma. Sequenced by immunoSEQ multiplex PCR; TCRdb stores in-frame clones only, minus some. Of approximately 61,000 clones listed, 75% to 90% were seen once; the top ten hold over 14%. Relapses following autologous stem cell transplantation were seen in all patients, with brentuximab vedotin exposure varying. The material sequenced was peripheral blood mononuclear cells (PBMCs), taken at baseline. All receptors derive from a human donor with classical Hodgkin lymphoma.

The CDR3 reads CASSPRPRGRVGSSYEQYF. In DNA form, the CDR3 reads TGTGCCAGCTCACCACGGCCAAGGGGGCGAGTTGGGAGCTCCTACGAGCAGTACTTC. This sequence joins TRBV18 and TRBJ2-7, with TRBD1 matching 7 bases. The CDR3 totals 19 residues. Germline V gene data show CDR1 as KGHSH and CDR2 as LQKENI. The trim removed 1 base at V and 0 bases at J, leaving 15 bases unmatched.

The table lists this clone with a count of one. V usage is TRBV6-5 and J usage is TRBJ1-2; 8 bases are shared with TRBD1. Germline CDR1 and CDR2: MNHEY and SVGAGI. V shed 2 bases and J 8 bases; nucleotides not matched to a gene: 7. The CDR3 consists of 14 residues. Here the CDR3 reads CASSYQGAFWGYTF. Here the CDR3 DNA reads TGTGCCAGCAGTTACCAGGGGGCATTTTGGGGCTACACCTTC.